The 5 T cell receptor beta chains below were found in one sample sequenced in a study of blood T cell repertoires in COVID-19. Data came from immunoSEQ multiplex PCR; TCRdb stores just in-frame clones and leaves some out. The data show about 130,000 clones, with 86% seen just once and roughly 2.2% held by the top ten. The sample consisted of PBMCs or T cells enriched from blood (not recorded which). The receptors were sampled from a woman aged 45-65 years who had recovered from COVID-19.

V usage is TRBV19 and J usage is TRBJ1-4; 9 positions match TRBD1. The junction had 20 bases not matched to a gene; V was cut back by 7 bases and J by 8 bases. Germline CDR1 and CDR2: LNHDA and SQIVND (reference sequence). This CDR3 has 18 residues. CDR3 sequence: CASTLLTGGRPEKEKLFF. In nucleotides, the CDR3 is TGTGCCAGTACTCTATTAACAGGGGGCAGGCCGGAGAAAGAAAAACTGTTTTTT.

The chain joins TRBV3-1 (or the pseudogene TRBV3-2) to TRBJ1-2; D ambiguous. V was clipped by 0 bases and J by 8 bases, with 7 bases between them. Germline V gives CDR1 LGHDT, CDR2 YNNKEL (reference sequence). This CDR3 contains 12 residues. CDR3 region: CASSQESVGYTF. The CDR3 bases are TGTGCCAGCAGCCAAGAGAGTGTAGGCTACACCTTC.

This clone showed up just once. This chain's CDR3 is CASSQETGQGATYEQYF. CDR3 nucleotides: TGCGCCAGCAGCCAAGAAACGGGACAGGGGGCGACCTACGAGCAGTACTTC. The gene calls are TRBV4-1 and TRBJ2-7; 12 bases align to TRBD1. This CDR3 is 17 amino acids long. The V segment lost 0 bases and the J segment 2 bases; nucleotides outside the gene matches: 5. Germline CDR1 and CDR2: MGHRA and YSYEKL.

This clone came up a few times. This chain connects TRBV5-4 to TRBJ1-2; possible D gene TRBD1, 5 bases. V lost 2 bases, J lost 4 bases, and 15 bases lay in between. The CDR3 consists of 15 residues. Germline CDR1 is SGHNT and CDR2 is YYREEE (reference sequence). CDR3 loop: CASSLNLGLTYGYTF. The CDR3 DNA is TGTGCCAGCAGCTTAAACCTGGGACTGACCTATGGCTACACCTTC.

The chain has TRBV11-2 and TRBJ1-3; tentatively, D is TRBD1 (6 bases). Germline V gene lookup returns CDR1 SGHAT and CDR2 FQNNGV. Trimming left V 4 bases short and J 2 bases short, with 12 bases between. This CDR3 comprises 15 residues. The CDR3 nucleotides are TGTGCCAGCAGCTCCCTACAGGGAGCTGGAAACACCATATATTTT. Its protein product is CASSSLQGAGNTIYF.